These 10 T cell receptor beta chains originate from one sample sequenced in a study of OX40 agonist ivuxolimab in advanced cancers. Assay: immunoSEQ multiplex PCR; the TCRdb copy retains only in-frame clones and omits some. Of about 72,000 clones in the sample, 75% to 95% are singletons; the top ten hold around 6.1%. The specimen comprised CD4+ or CD8+ T cells sorted from blood, sampled in a trial of the OX40 agonist ivuxolimab. These receptors all come from an adult with an advanced solid tumor such as melanoma, head and neck, liver or kidney cancer.

V and J are TRBV9 and TRBJ2-1; tentatively, D is TRBD1 (5 bases). Germline V gene data show CDR1 as SGDLS and CDR2 as YYNGEE. The V end was cut by 4 bases, the J end by 3 bases, with 11 bases between. This CDR3 region has 14 residues. The chain's CDR3 is CASSTQGDYNEQFF. CDR3 in DNA: TGTGCCAGCAGCACCCAGGGCGACTACAATGAGCAGTTCTTC.

The V and J genes are TRBV4-1 and TRBJ2-7; unclear D gene. The V gene's germline CDR1 is MGHRA and CDR2 YSYEKL. The CDR3 extends over 13 amino acids. V lost 1 base and J 1 base, leaving 5 bases between the germline ends. CDR3 amino acids: CASSQGPSYEQYF. CDR3 sequence (DNA): TGCGCCAGCAGCCAAGGACCGTCCTACGAGCAGTACTTC.

The chain links TRBV27 to TRBJ2-1; 7 bases agree with TRBD2. Looked up from germline, CDR1 is MNHEY and CDR2 is SMNVEV (reference sequence). This CDR3 has 16 residues. After removal of 3 bases from V and 4 bases from J, the junction contained 9 bases not matched to a gene. CDR3 amino acids: CASSFTPRGVYNEQFF. The CDR3 nucleotides are TGTGCCAGCAGTTTTACTCCTCGGGGGGTATACAATGAGCAGTTCTTC.

This clone was seen a handful of times. J is TRBJ1-2 and V is TRBV27; the D is unclear. Germline lookup yields CDR1 MNHEY and CDR2 SMNVEV (reference sequence). CDR3 length: 13 amino acids. Trimming cost V 3 bases and J 3 bases, with 8 bases left between them. CDR3 region: CASSFGVDYGYTF. Here the CDR3 DNA reads TGTGCCAGCAGTTTTGGGGTAGACTATGGCTACACCTTC.

The chain recombines TRBV6-1 with TRBJ1-1, with 7 bases matching TRBD1. The V and J ends lost 6 bases and 5 bases, in that order; junction bases with no gene match: 9. Germline loops: CDR1 MNHNS, CDR2 SASEGT. The CDR3 sequence is 14 residues long. The CDR3 here is CASSDRVEWTEAFF. The CDR3 nucleotides read TGTGCCAGCAGCGACAGGGTTGAATGGACTGAAGCTTTCTTT.

This chain links TRBV9 with TRBJ2-1, with D possibly TRBD2 on 6 matching bases. Germline CDR1 is SGDLS and CDR2 is YYNGEE. V lost 2 bases and J lost 3, with 12 bases in between. This CDR3 is 15 amino acids long. The CDR3 nucleotides are TGTGCCAGCAGCGTCCAGGCGGGACGCTACAATGAGCAGTTCTTC. It translates to CASSVQAGRYNEQFF.

The V and J genes are TRBV27 and TRBJ1-2; weak D call: TRBD1 (5 bases). With 4 bases removed from V and 6 bases from J, the gap between germline ends came to 21 bases. The CDR3 spans 16 residues. Germline-derived CDR1 and CDR2 are MNHEY and SMNVEV (reference sequence). The CDR3 region is CASSSTGGWGSDGYTF. DNA for the CDR3: TGTGCCAGCAGTTCCACGGGGGGATGGGGGTCCGATGGCTACACCTTC.

The CDR3 DNA sequence: TGTGCCAGCAGTTTATGGGGCTGGCGGGGCACAGATACGCAGTATTTT. Its translation is CASSLWGWRGTDTQYF. V gene TRBV28 combines with J gene TRBJ2-3; D is perhaps TRBD2 (5 bases). The V gene's germline CDR1 is MDHEN and CDR2 SYDVKM. CDR3 length equals 16 residues. V was trimmed by 0 bases and J by 1 base, leaving 11 bases between them.

This chain uses TRBV7-9 with TRBJ2-1, with 10 positions matching TRBD2. The trim removed 5 bases at V and 7 bases at J, leaving 17 bases unmatched. Germline V CDR1 and CDR2: SEHNR, FQNEAQ (reference sequence). CDR3 length: 18 residues. The DNA for the CDR3 is TGTGCCAGCAGCCCTCCGGAAGCGGGAGGGCCCTCGGGAAATGAGCAGTTCTTC. Translating gives CASSPPEAGGPSGNEQFF.

The gene calls are TRBV11-2 and TRBJ2-7, with TRBD1 identical over 7 bases. Looked up from germline, CDR1 is SGHAT and CDR2 is FQNNGV. The CDR3 sequence is 15 residues long. V trimming: 5 bases; J trimming: 2 bases; junction bases outside the gene matches: 9. The CDR3 here is CASSVTGTAPYEQYF. As DNA, the CDR3 is TGTGCCAGCAGCGTCACCGGGACAGCCCCCTACGAGCAGTACTTC.